These T cell receptor beta chains were read from a single sample in a study of cytomegalovirus exposure and HLA in healthy donors. TCRdb keeps only in-frame clones here, not all; method: immunoSEQ multiplex PCR. The profile covers about 160,000 clones, with 68% appearing a single time and around 4.3% taken by the ten largest. Sequencing used PBMCs. The receptors come from a woman in her late teens or twenties in good health and CMV-seropositive. The CDR3 runs from the conserved cysteine through the conserved F or W. A D gene is named only where the DNA matches it firmly. The listing skips clone size in some rows; elsewhere it reads once, few, many or a size class.

D	length	size	V	J	CDR3	DNA
NA	13	NA	TRBV27	TRBJ2-7	CASSLTPTYEQYF	TGTGCCAGCAGTTTAACACCGACCTACGAGCAGTACTTC
NA	16	NA	TRBV5-4	TRBJ2-1	CASSPTGGWGDNEQFF	TGTGCCAGCAGCCCAACCGGGGGTTGGGGCGACAATGAGCAGTTCTTC
NA	12	NA	TRBV13	TRBJ2-7	CASSFGSYEQYF	TGTGCCAGCAGCTTCGGGAGCTACGAGCAGTACTTC
TRBD2	18	NA	TRBV10-2	TRBJ2-7	CASSEPTSGSGGRYEQYF	TGCGCCAGCAGTGAGCCGACTTCGGGTAGCGGGGGGCGGTACGAGCAGTACTTC
NA	13	NA	TRBV14	TRBJ1-1	CASSQVKNTEAFF	TGTGCCAGCAGCCAAGTCAAGAACACTGAAGCTTTCTTT
NA	16	NA	TRBV7-5	TRBJ2-3	CARSLAWYTRTDTQYF	TGTGCCAGAAGTTTAGCGTGGTACACCCGCACAGATACGCAGTATTTT
TRBD2	14	NA	TRBV28	TRBJ2-1	CASSLSGGGNEQFF	TGTGCCAGCAGTTTGAGCGGGGGGGGCAATGAGCAGTTCTTC
TRBD1	15	NA	TRBV6-5	TRBJ2-1	CASRYGDRTIDEQFF	TGTGCCAGCAGGTACGGGGACAGGACAATCGATGAGCAGTTCTTC
NA	15	NA	TRBV19	TRBJ1-1	CASSIDLWGGPEAFF	TGTGCCAGTAGTATAGATCTATGGGGGGGGCCTGAAGCTTTCTTT
TRBD1	19	few	TRBV7-9	TRBJ2-6	CASSLAGDRGLSGANVLTF	TGTGCCAGCAGCTTAGCGGGCGACAGGGGGCTTTCTGGGGCCAACGTCCTGACTTTC
NA	11	NA	TRBV20-1	TRBJ2-5	CSAAVMETQYF	TGCAGTGCCGCGGTTATGGAGACCCAGTACTTC
NA	16	few	TRBV4-3	TRBJ1-6	CASSQDRGVPNSPLHF	TGCGCCAGCAGCCAAGATCGGGGGGTTCCTAATTCACCCCTCCACTTT
TRBD1	17	NA	TRBV28	TRBJ1-2	CASSSPLPRDRRYGYTF	TGTGCCAGCAGTTCTCCCCTCCCCCGGGACAGGAGATATGGCTACACCTTC
TRBD2	15	NA	TRBV15	TRBJ2-7	CATSRGLALTYEQYF	TGTGCCACCAGCAGAGGACTAGCGCTGACCTACGAGCAGTACTTC
TRBD1	16	NA	TRBV9	TRBJ2-7	CASSVTAGTAHYEQYF	TGTGCCAGCAGCGTTACCGCCGGGACAGCACATTACGAGCAGTACTTC
NA	16	NA	TRBV21-1	TRBJ1-1	CASSKARQGTYTEAFF	TGTGCCAGCAGCAAAGCGCGACAGGGGACCTACACTGAAGCTTTCTTT
NA	15	NA	TRBV10-3	TRBJ2-5	CAISEEGVKAETQYF	TGTGCCATCAGTGAGGAGGGAGTGAAAGCAGAGACCCAGTACTTC
NA	15	NA	TRBV2	TRBJ2-2	CASSVESVNTGELFF	TGTGCCAGCAGTGTGGAGTCCGTCAACACCGGGGAGCTGTTTTTT
TRBD1	17	NA	TRBV30	TRBJ1-2	CAWRVTGSAITNYGCTF	TGTGCCTGGAGAGTGACAGGGTCCGCAATCACTAACTATGGCTGCACCTTC
NA	8	once	TRBV20-1	TRBJ1-1	CSARRAFF	TGCAGTGCCAGGCGAGCTTTCTTT
NA	14	few	TRBV14	TRBJ2-1	CASSPTGTYNEQFF	TGTGCCAGCAGCCCGACAGGAACCTACAATGAGCAGTTCTTC
TRBD2	18	few	TRBV28	TRBJ2-5	CASSKVAGANLLQETQYF	TGTGCCAGCAGCAAAGTAGCGGGAGCGAACCTTCTCCAAGAGACCCAGTACTTC
TRBD1	13	NA	TRBV7-9	TRBJ1-1	CASSSRQGDEAFF	TGTGCCAGCAGCTCGAGACAGGGGGATGAAGCTTTCTTT
TRBD2	15	NA	TRBV7-2	TRBJ2-1	CASSPQRDSYNEQFF	TGTGCCAGCAGTCCCCAGCGGGATTCCTACAATGAGCAGTTCTTC
TRBD1	16	NA	TRBV29-1	TRBJ2-6	CSVALYRGPGANVLTF	TGCAGCGTTGCGCTATATAGGGGGCCTGGGGCCAACGTCCTGACTTTC
NA	15	few	TRBV30	TRBJ2-2	CAANPGYSNTGELFF	TGTGCCGCTAATCCGGGATATTCGAACACCGGGGAGCTGTTTTTT
NA	14	NA	TRBV5-1	TRBJ2-7	CASSWWGGSYEQYF	TGCGCCAGCAGCTGGTGGGGGGGCAGCTACGAGCAGTACTTC
TRBD1	12	NA	TRBV5-1	TRBJ1-1	CASGTGSTEAFF	TGCGCCAGCGGGACAGGGAGCACTGAAGCTTTCTTT
NA	15	NA	TRBV6-6	TRBJ1-6	CASSYSDSPYSPLHF	TGTGCCAGCAGTTACTCCGACAGTCCGTATTCACCCCTCCACTTT
TRBD2	15	NA	TRBV19	TRBJ2-3	CASSSRGDESDTQYF	TGTGCCAGTAGTTCTCGGGGGGATGAGTCAGATACGCAGTATTTT
NA	15	NA	TRBV9	TRBJ2-7	CASSVGPGPSYEQYF	TGTGCCAGCAGCGTAGGCCCCGGTCCATCCTACGAGCAGTACTTC
TRBD1	14	NA	TRBV2	TRBJ2-7	CASRAGTGSNEQYF	TGTGCCAGCAGGGCCGGGACAGGGAGCAACGAGCAGTACTTC
NA	15	NA	TRBV28	TRBJ2-1	CASRPTRGGYNEQFF	TGTGCCAGCAGACCTACTAGAGGGGGCTACAATGAGCAGTTCTTC
TRBD1	15	once	TRBV29-1	TRBJ1-2	CSSSGQGAIGYGYTF	TGCAGCTCTTCGGGACAGGGGGCTATAGGCTATGGCTACACCTTC
NA	13	NA	TRBV19	TRBJ1-1	CASRPNMNTEAFF	TGTGCCAGTAGGCCTAATATGAACACTGAAGCTTTCTTT
NA	15	once	TRBV28	TRBJ2-3	CASTPPKGVIDTQYF	TGTGCCAGCACCCCGCCTAAGGGAGTTATAGATACGCAGTATTTT
TRBD1	18	NA	TRBV7-9	TRBJ1-2	CASRSDRVSRLVHPGYTF	TGTGCCAGCAGGTCGGACAGGGTTTCGCGTTTAGTCCATCCTGGCTACACCTTC
NA	14	few	TRBV6-5	TRBJ2-6	CASSYLSGANVLTF	TGTGCCAGCAGTTACCTGTCCGGGGCCAACGTCCTGACTTTC
NA	14	once	TRBV7-9	TRBJ1-1	CASSLDGGYTEAFF	TGTGCCAGCAGCTTAGACGGGGGATACACTGAAGCTTTCTTT
NA	15	NA	TRBV19	TRBJ1-2	CASSIDTGPMWGYTF	TGTGCCAGTAGTATTGATACAGGACCTATGTGGGGCTACACCTTC
NA	16	few	TRBV7-9	TRBJ2-1	CASSLIRGIVYNEQFF	TGTGCCAGCAGTCTAATCCGCGGGATAGTTTACAATGAGCAGTTCTTC
NA	13	NA	TRBV7-9	TRBJ2-3	CASSSAGLDTQYF	TGTGCCAGCAGCTCAGCGGGCTTAGATACGCAGTATTTT
NA	17	NA	TRBV7-3	TRBJ2-3	CASSFNTGFGSTDTQYF	TGTGCCAGCAGCTTCAATACAGGGTTTGGTAGCACAGATACGCAGTATTTT
TRBD2	14	NA	TRBV18	TRBJ2-7	CASSPSSGVYEQYF	TGTGCCAGCTCTCCTAGTAGCGGGGTATACGAGCAGTACTTC
NA	14	NA	TRBV5-1	TRBJ2-7	CASSLRTKDYEQYF	TGCGCCAGCAGCTTAAGGACTAAAGACTACGAGCAGTACTTC
NA	15	NA	TRBV18	TRBJ1-5	CASSPFQGSNQPQHF	TGTGCCAGCTCACCATTCCAGGGAAGCAATCAGCCCCAGCATTTT
NA	15	NA	TRBV7-2	TRBJ2-7	CASSPQDRSSYEQYF	TGTGCCAGCAGCCCACAAGACAGGAGCTCCTACGAGCAGTACTTC
NA	14	few	TRBV2	TRBJ1-2	CASSEAGPNYGYTF	TGTGCCAGCAGTGAAGCGGGGCCAAACTATGGCTACACCTTC
TRBD2	16	NA	TRBV11-2	TRBJ2-5	CASSLDVAGGQETQYF	TGTGCCAGCAGCTTAGATGTAGCGGGGGGACAAGAGACCCAGTACTTC
NA	13	few	TRBV29-1	TRBJ2-5	CSVDRDYQETQYF	TGCAGCGTTGATCGGGACTACCAAGAGACCCAGTACTTC
TRBD1	16	NA	TRBV7-9	TRBJ2-7	CASSRFVGQGTYEQYF	TGTGCCAGCAGCCGGTTTGTGGGACAGGGGACCTACGAGCAGTACTTC
NA	15	NA	TRBV19	TRBJ1-2	CASSIDGGLNYGYTF	TGTGCCAGTAGTATAGATGGAGGCCTTAACTATGGCTACACCTTC